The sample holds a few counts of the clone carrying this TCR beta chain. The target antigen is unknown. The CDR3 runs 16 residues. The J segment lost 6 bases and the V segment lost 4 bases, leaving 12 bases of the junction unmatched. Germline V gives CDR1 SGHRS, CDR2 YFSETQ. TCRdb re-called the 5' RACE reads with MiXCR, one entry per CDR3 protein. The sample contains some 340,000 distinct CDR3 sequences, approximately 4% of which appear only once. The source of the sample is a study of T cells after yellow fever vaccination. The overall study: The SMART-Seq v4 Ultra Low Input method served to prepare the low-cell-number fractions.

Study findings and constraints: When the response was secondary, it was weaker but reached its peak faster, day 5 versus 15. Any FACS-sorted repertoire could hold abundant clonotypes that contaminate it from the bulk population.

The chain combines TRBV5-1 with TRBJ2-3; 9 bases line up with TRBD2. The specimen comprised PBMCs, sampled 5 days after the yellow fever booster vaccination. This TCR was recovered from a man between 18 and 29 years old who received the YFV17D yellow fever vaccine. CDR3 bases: TGCGCCAGCAGCCCCCGCCCAGCGGGGGGTGGGGATACGCAGTATTTT. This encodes CASSPRPAGGGDTQYF.